The clone carrying this TCR beta chain was seen more than once but under ten times. Germline V lookup: CDR1 WNHNN, CDR2 SYGVQD (reference sequence). This CDR3 is built from 13 residues. The germline V and J ends were trimmed by 6 bases and 2 bases, with 10 bases remaining between them. This record belongs to a study of type 1 regulatory T cells. TCRdb reprocessed the reads with MiXCR, giving one entry per CDR3 protein. This table holds about 97,000 distinct CDR3 sequences, roughly 31% found once. The receptor was derived from a human donor in good health. The V call is TRBV10-1, the J call TRBJ2-5, with D possibly TRBD2 on 5 matching bases. Sequenced input: CD4+ T cells, either the whole sample or a sorted fraction (not recorded which). The CDR3 DNA sequence: TGCGCCAGCAGCAAAAGCGGACAAGAGACCCAGTACTTC. Protein sequence: CASSKSGQETQYF.